These 2 T cell receptor beta chains share one sample of origin, sequenced in a study of CD4+ T cells in melanoma. The assay was immunoSEQ multiplex PCR, and TCRdb's table has in-frame clones only and misses some. This table has 140,000 or so clones, around 90% appearing once. The receptors were gathered from a human donor with melanoma.

J is TRBJ2-3 and V is TRBV5-1, with 8 bases matching TRBD2. V shed 2 bases, J shed 3 bases, and the junction held 5 bases outside the gene matches. CDR1 and CDR2 from the germline V gene are SGHRS and YFSETQ. The CDR3 is 15 residues long. CDR3 sequence: CASSFSGAGTDTQYF. CDR3 bases: TGCGCCAGCAGCTTTAGCGGGGCGGGAACAGATACGCAGTATTTT.

This clone was observed a handful of times. The chain is built from TRBV6-1 and TRBJ1-5, with TRBD1 matching 10 bases. This CDR3 is 13 amino acids long. The germline V gene has CDR1 MNHNS and CDR2 SASEGT. J lost 6 bases, V lost 5 bases, and 1 base had no gene match. CDR3 region: CASSRQGAQPQHF. Here the CDR3 DNA reads TGTGCCAGCAGTAGACAGGGGGCTCAGCCCCAGCATTTT.